The 17 T cell receptor beta chains reported below all come from one sample, sequenced in a study of shared clonotypes between healthy human individuals. Method: immunoSEQ multiplex PCR; TCRdb's copy keeps in-frame clones and lacks some. The sample includes under 550,000 clones, about 95% seen only once; the top ten take approximately 0.06%. Sequenced sample: naive CD4+ T cells sorted from blood. Described subset: CD45RA+ positively selected. The source is a woman aged 25 to 39 in good health.

This clone came up once. The chain has TRBV5-1 and TRBJ2-3; TRBD2 matches 10 bases. The CDR3 totals 16 residues. The J segment lost 3 bases and the V segment lost 1 base, leaving 5 bases of the junction unmatched. The germline CDR1 and CDR2 sequences are SGHRS and YFSETQ. Here the CDR3 reads CASSLSSGSFTDTQYF. In nucleotides, the CDR3 is TGCGCCAGCAGCTTGTCTAGCGGGAGTTTTACAGATACGCAGTATTTT.

This clone was seen once. In nucleotides, the CDR3 is TGTGCCAGCAGCTCTATCTCTAGCGGATCTGAGCAGTTCTTC. This codes for CASSSISSGSEQFF. This chain uses TRBV11-2 with TRBJ2-1; 7 bases align to TRBD2. The CDR3 is 14 amino acids. Germline-derived CDR1 and CDR2 are SGHAT and FQNNGV. V was clipped by 4 bases and J by 9 bases; unmatched bases: 9.

This clone was seen a handful of times. This chain joins TRBV28 and TRBJ1-2; 8 nucleotides align to TRBD1. CDR1 is MDHEN, CDR2 SYDVKM, per germline. This CDR3 comprises 14 residues. V gave up 2 bases and J gave up 6 bases; unmatched junction bases: 5. This CDR3 is CASSLQDRVNGYTF. DNA for the CDR3: TGTGCCAGCAGTTTACAGGACAGGGTGAATGGCTACACCTTC.

The chain joins TRBV14 to TRBJ2-4; D is undetermined. Germline V CDR1 and CDR2: SGHDN, FVKESK. V lost 2 bases, J lost 2 bases, and 4 bases lay in between. This CDR3 comprises 13 residues. The CDR3 DNA reads as TGTGCCAGCAGCCAACGGACCAAAAACATTCAGTACTTC. Its protein is CASSQRTKNIQYF.

The chain employs TRBV28 and TRBJ2-7, with unresolved D. Trimming took off 5 bases at V and 0 bases at J, with 11 bases between the two ends. This CDR3 region has 14 residues. CDR1 and CDR2 from the germline V gene are MDHEN and SYDVKM. CDR3 sequence (DNA): TGTGCCAGCAGTATAGCTTTAAGCTCCTACGAGCAGTACTTC. Its translation: CASSIALSSYEQYF. The full variable domain, its missing parts supplied by reference TRBV28 and TRBJ2-7, is DVKVTQSSRYLVKRTGEKVFLECVQDMDHENMFWYRQDPGLGLRLIYFSYDVKMKEKGDIPEGYSVSREKKERFSLILESASTNQTSMYLCASSIALSSYEQYFGPGTRLTVT.

The V gene is TRBV5-1, the J gene TRBJ2-5; 11 bases are shared with TRBD1. Germline V gene lookup returns CDR1 SGHRS and CDR2 YFSETQ. V lost 2 bases, J lost 5 bases, and 8 bases stayed unmatched. This CDR3 spans 16 amino acids. The CDR3 nucleotides read TGCGCCAGCAGCTTAGGGACAGGGGGTGCGATGGAGACCCAGTACTTC. Protein product: CASSLGTGGAMETQYF.

The V gene is TRBV5-8, the J gene TRBJ1-1; 7 positions match TRBD1. This CDR3 is 14 amino acids long. V dropped 5 bases and J dropped 0; count of bases not matched to a gene: 4. The germline V gene encodes CDR1 SGHTS and CDR2 YDEGEE. Here the CDR3 DNA reads TGTGCCAGCAGGTTACAGGGGATGAACACTGAAGCTTTCTTT. Protein: CASRLQGMNTEAFF.

The chain links TRBV5-1 to TRBJ1-2, with a possible D match to TRBD1 (5 bases). CDR1 and CDR2 (germline): SGHRS, YFSETQ. V lost 4 bases, J lost 5 bases, and 15 bases lay in between. The CDR3 has 14 residues. CDR3 loop: CASSPQVGEYGYTF. The CDR3 coding sequence is TGCGCCAGCAGCCCCCAAGTAGGGGAATATGGCTACACCTTC.

The V and J genes are TRBV30 and TRBJ1-1; maybe TRBD1 (6 bases). The germline CDR1 and CDR2 sequences are GTSNPN and SVGIG (reference sequence). Trimming stripped 0 bases from V and 11 bases from J, with 10 bases between. The length of the CDR3 is 11 residues. The CDR3 nucleotides read TGTGCCTGGAGTGTAGGGGGAACGGCTTTCTTT. It translates to CAWSVGGTAFF.

The CDR3 reads CASSAQRTRRRVEYNEQFF. Here the CDR3 DNA reads TGTGCCAGCAGCGCCCAACGCACCCGGCGGCGGGTGGAATACAATGAGCAGTTCTTC. The chain combines TRBV9 with TRBJ2-1; D possibly corresponds to TRBD2 (5 bases). Germline V gives CDR1 SGDLS, CDR2 YYNGEE. The CDR3 has 19 residues. Trimming cost V 3 bases and J 4 bases, with 26 bases left between them.

The chain is built from TRBV19 and TRBJ1-5; D remains ambiguous. V was cut by 4 bases and J by 4 bases, with 11 bases left in between. Germline V gene data show CDR1 as LNHDA and CDR2 as SQIVND (reference sequence). This CDR3 is 14 amino acids long. The CDR3 region is CASSRSGRNQPQHF. For the CDR3, the DNA is TGTGCCAGTAGTAGATCCGGAAGAAATCAGCCCCAGCATTTT.

Details on this clone: This sample also contains other DNA sequences that code for the same CDR3. The chain couples TRBV5-4 to TRBJ1-2; D gene uncertain. With 1 base removed from V and 2 bases from J, the gap between germline ends came to 6 bases. Germline values: CDR1 SGHNT, CDR2 YYREEE (reference sequence). CDR3 size: 13 residues. In DNA form, the CDR3 reads TGTGCCAGCAGCTTGTCCGGGAACTATGGCTACACCTTC. Translation gives CASSLSGNYGYTF.

As concerns this clone: At the DNA level, this CDR3 is encoded by other sequences in the same sample as well. The chain uses TRBV18 and TRBJ1-5; the match to TRBD1 covers 10 bases. With V trimmed by 6 bases and J by 4 bases, 6 bases remained unmatched. The germline CDR1 and CDR2 sequences are KGHSH and LQKENI. The CDR3 sequence is 15 residues long. The chain's CDR3 is CASSPPGQGNQPQHF. CDR3 nucleotide sequence: TGTGCCAGCTCCCCTCCGGGACAGGGGAATCAGCCCCAGCATTTT.

This clone was counted a single time. V is TRBV5-1 and J is TRBJ1-2, with unresolved D. The V end lost 0 bases, the J end lost 6 bases, and 6 bases lay between the germline ends. The CDR3 has 12 residues. Germline assignment: CDR1 SGHRS and CDR2 YFSETQ. CDR3 in amino acids: CASSLGSDGYTF. CDR3 in DNA: TGCGCCAGCAGCTTGGGTAGTGATGGCTACACCTTC.

The genes are TRBV19 and TRBJ2-5; D not certain. The CDR3 consists of 14 residues. Germline V CDR1 and CDR2: LNHDA, SQIVND (reference sequence). V lost 3 bases to trimming and J lost 2 bases, with 10 bases between them. CDR3 residues: CASSISGRQETQYF. CDR3 coding DNA: TGTGCCAGTAGTATCTCTGGCAGACAAGAGACCCAGTACTTC. The full variable domain, rest sourced from reference TRBV19 and TRBJ2-5, is DGGITQSPKYLFRKEGQNVTLSCEQNLNHDAMYWYRQDPGQGLRLIYYSQIVNDFQKGDIAEGYSVSREKKESFPLTVTSAQKNPTAFYLCASSISGRQETQYFGPGTRLLVL.

This clone showed up just once. The V and J genes are TRBV9 and TRBJ2-2, with TRBD2 identical over 8 bases. V shed 2 bases and J 2 bases; nucleotides not matched to a gene: 5. CDR1 is SGDLS, CDR2 YYNGEE, per germline. The length of the CDR3 is 16 residues. The CDR3 region is CASSVSSGLNTGELFF. CDR3 DNA: TGTGCCAGCAGCGTTTCTAGCGGGTTAAACACCGGGGAGCTGTTTTTT. Full variable domain (missing parts from reference TRBV9 and TRBJ2-2): DSGVTQTPKHLITATGQRVTLRCSPRSGDLSVYWYQQSLDQGLQFLIQYYNGEERAKGNILERFSAQQFPDLHSELNLSSLELGDSALYFCASSVSSGLNTGELFFGEGSRLTVL.

The chain couples TRBV14 to TRBJ1-2; 7 bases align to TRBD1. The V segment lost 4 bases and the J segment 7 bases; nucleotides outside the gene matches: 6. The CDR3 length is 13 residues. Germline V lookup: CDR1 SGHDN, CDR2 FVKESK. CDR3 bases: TGTGCCAGCAGCCGGACAGGTTGGAGTGGCTACACCTTC. Translation gives CASSRTGWSGYTF.